These 27 T cell receptor beta chains originate from one sample sequenced in a study of cytomegalovirus exposure and HLA in healthy donors. Sequencing used immunoSEQ multiplex PCR; TCRdb keeps in-frame clones, though not all of them. The sample lists 80,000 to 95,000 clones, roughly 96% occurring once. Sequencing was carried out using PBMCs. These receptors were taken from a woman aged 18-30 years in good health and CMV-seronegative.

The chain uses TRBV11-2 and TRBJ2-3; 7 positions agree with TRBD2. Germline trimming cut 4 bases from V and 0 bases from J; bases unmatched to any gene: 4. The CDR3 runs 15 residues. Looked up from germline, CDR1 is SGHAT and CDR2 is FQNNGV. DNA of the CDR3: TGTGCCAGCAGCTCCGCGGGGGTCAGCACAGATACGCAGTATTTT. Its translation is CASSSAGVSTDTQYF.

This clone was recorded once. V usage is TRBV7-9 and J usage is TRBJ1-1, with 9 nucleotides matching TRBD1. Losses at the gene ends were 6 bases for V and 5 bases for J; bases not matched to a gene: 7. The CDR3 is 14 residues long. The germline V gene encodes CDR1 SEHNR and CDR2 FQNEAQ (reference sequence). CDR3 nucleotides: TGTGCCAGCAGGCCAGGACAGGGGAGGACTGAAGCTTTCTTT. It is translated as CASRPGQGRTEAFF.

This chain uses TRBV18 with TRBJ2-7, with D perhaps matching TRBD1 (6 bases). This CDR3 spans 15 amino acids. CDR1 and CDR2 from the germline V gene are KGHSH and LQKENI. The V end was cut by 1 base, the J end by 3 bases, with 13 bases between. CDR3 sequence: CASSPRQGIGYEQYF. CDR3 bases: TGTGCCAGCTCACCACGGCAGGGGATAGGCTACGAGCAGTACTTC.

The rearrangement links TRBV6-5 to TRBJ2-7, with a weak D call TRBD1 (6 bases). In germline, CDR1 is MNHEY, CDR2 SVGAGI. The CDR3 contains 14 residues. V was pared by 5 bases and J by 3 bases, with 14 bases between. The CDR3 nucleotides read TGTGCCAGCAGTGAAGAGGACAGTATCTACGAGCAGTACTTC. It yields the protein CASSEEDSIYEQYF.

The rearrangement links TRBV4-1 to TRBJ2-1; 10 bases are shared with TRBD2. J gave up 0 bases and V 0 bases, and 2 bases lay outside the gene matches. This CDR3 region has 17 residues. CDR1 and CDR2 (germline): MGHRA, YSYEKL. The CDR3 protein is CASSQEGLAPSYNEQFF. CDR3 sequence (DNA): TGCGCCAGCAGCCAAGAGGGACTAGCGCCCTCCTACAATGAGCAGTTCTTC.

The gene calls are TRBV18 and TRBJ1-1; a weak D match, TRBD1 (6 bases). The ends were cut back, 0 bases at V and 10 bases at J, with 18 bases in the middle. This CDR3 spans 15 amino acids. Germline CDR1 and CDR2: KGHSH and LQKENI. The CDR3 reads CASSPPSGSGARAFF. As DNA, the CDR3 is TGTGCCAGCTCACCACCGTCAGGGTCAGGGGCTCGAGCTTTCTTT.

The chain employs TRBV7-2 and TRBJ2-1; 9 bases are shared with TRBD2. CDR3 length equals 16 residues. CDR1 and CDR2 from the germline V gene are SGHTA and FQGNSA. V lost 1 base to trimming and J lost 5 bases; unmatched junction nucleotides: 6. Here the CDR3 DNA reads TGTGCCAGCAGCTTAGAGGTAGCGGGAGCCCACAATGAGCAGTTCTTC. Translating it yields CASSLEVAGAHNEQFF.

The rearrangement links TRBV10-1 to TRBJ2-7; 9 bases fit TRBD1. The V gene's germline CDR1 is WNHNN and CDR2 SYGVQD (reference sequence). CDR3 length: 14 residues. J gave up 7 bases and V 3 bases, and 7 bases lay outside the gene matches. This CDR3 reads CASSDLGTGREQYF. CDR3 DNA sequence: TGCGCCAGCAGTGACCTGGGGACAGGGAGGGAGCAGTACTTC.

The chain carries TRBV6-5 and TRBJ1-3, with 9 bases that match TRBD1. CDR1 MNHEY and CDR2 SVGAGI come from the germline V gene. The CDR3 has 15 amino acids. J gave up 4 bases and V 6 bases, and 7 bases lay outside the gene matches. Written as DNA, the CDR3 is TGTGCCAGCAGCCTACAGGGGGCGGGGGGAAACACCATATATTTT. Its protein product is CASSLQGAGGNTIYF.

The chain links TRBV27 to TRBJ2-5, with 7 bases identical to TRBD2. V dropped 6 bases and J dropped 2; count of bases not matched to a gene: 9. CDR3 length: 15 residues. The germline CDR1 and CDR2 sequences are MNHEY and SMNVEV (reference sequence). The CDR3 here is CASRASGGLQETQYF. The CDR3 bases are TGTGCCAGCAGGGCGTCGGGAGGCCTACAAGAGACCCAGTACTTC.

V and J are TRBV30 and TRBJ1-5; D not resolved. The V and J ends lost 1 base and 2 bases respectively, with 24 bases between them. From germline, CDR1 is GTSNPN and CDR2 SVGIG (reference sequence). The CDR3 is 19 residues long. The CDR3 nucleotides are TGTGCCTGGAGTGACTCCCCTCGACTCAACCATGATGGCAATCAGCCCCAGCATTTT. Translated: CAWSDSPRLNHDGNQPQHF.

This rearrangement joins TRBV2 to TRBJ2-2; D may be TRBD2 (5 bases). V lost 7 bases, J lost 10 bases, and 10 bases lay in between. The CDR3 spans 11 residues. The V gene's germline CDR1 is SNHLY and CDR2 FYNNEI. This chain's CDR3 is CASTLREELFF. Here the CDR3 DNA reads TGTGCCAGCACCCTTCGGGAGGAGCTGTTTTTT.

The chain carries TRBV28 and TRBJ1-5; 7 bases map to TRBD1. Germline CDR1 is MDHEN and CDR2 is SYDVKM. The CDR3 extends over 18 amino acids. J lost 5 bases, V lost 4 bases, and 17 bases had no gene match. CDR3 in DNA: TGTGCCAGCAGTTCCCCCAATCACGGGACAGAGAAACATCAGCCCCAGCATTTT. Residues: CASSSPNHGTEKHQPQHF.

The rearrangement joins TRBV7-2 to TRBJ2-2, with D perhaps TRBD2 (5 bases). Germline values: CDR1 SGHTA, CDR2 FQGNSA. The CDR3 totals 14 residues. V lost 5 bases to trimming and J lost 6 bases, with 13 bases between them. Written as DNA, the CDR3 is TGTGCCAGCAGCCCCCCGGGGAAGGCCGGGGAGCTGTTTTTT. Amino acid sequence: CASSPPGKAGELFF.

This clone was seen a handful of times. The gene calls are TRBV28 and TRBJ1-5; D gene unclear. Per germline, CDR1 MDHEN and CDR2 SYDVKM. The CDR3 runs 15 residues. Trimming cost V 2 bases and J 1 base, with 9 bases left between them. Written as DNA, the CDR3 is TGTGCCAGCAGTTTAGCGGGGTTAAGCAATCAGCCCCAGCATTTT. Translated: CASSLAGLSNQPQHF.

The chain has TRBV7-2 and TRBJ2-7; D call uncertain. The V end lost 5 bases, the J end lost 0 bases, and 14 bases lay between the germline ends. The CDR3 has 15 amino acids. Germline loops: CDR1 SGHTA, CDR2 FQGNSA. The CDR3 DNA reads TGTGCCAGCAGCCGGGTAGGCGGCCTCTCCTACGAGCAGTACTTC. Protein sequence: CASSRVGGLSYEQYF.

This chain connects TRBV2 to TRBJ2-3; TRBD2 is a possible D gene (5 bases). In germline, CDR1 is SNHLY, CDR2 FYNNEI. Trimming left V 3 bases short and J 4 bases short, with 14 bases between. This CDR3 region has 15 residues. CDR3 sequence: CASSESSLVPDTQYF. The CDR3 nucleotides are TGTGCCAGCAGTGAGTCGTCACTAGTTCCAGATACGCAGTATTTT.

DNA for the CDR3: TGTGCCAGCAGTTTGGGACTGCGACAAGAGACCCAGTACTTC. This translates into CASSLGLRQETQYF. The chain is built from TRBV28 and TRBJ2-5; D perhaps matches TRBD2 (6 bases). Germline loops: CDR1 MDHEN, CDR2 SYDVKM. The CDR3 is 14 residues long. Trimming removed 3 bases at V and 2 bases at J, with 10 bases between.

This clone was detected only once. The chain uses TRBV19 and TRBJ2-2; no clear D. Trimming cost V 7 bases and J 0 bases, with 6 bases left between them. Germline V gives CDR1 LNHDA, CDR2 SQIVND (reference sequence). The CDR3 spans 13 residues. For the CDR3, the DNA is TGTGCCAGTAACTTAGCGAACACCGGGGAGCTGTTTTTT. Protein product: CASNLANTGELFF.

J is TRBJ2-1 and V is TRBV7-6; 9 bases map to TRBD1. The CDR3 covers 17 residues. In germline, CDR1 is SGHVS, CDR2 FNYEAQ. J gave up 4 bases and V 1 base, and 8 bases lay outside the gene matches. This CDR3 is CASSLEYTGQGYNEQFF. The CDR3 coding sequence is TGTGCCAGCAGCTTAGAATATACGGGACAGGGTTACAATGAGCAGTTCTTC.

The chain links TRBV2 to TRBJ1-4; 10 bases align to TRBD1. This CDR3 region has 14 residues. V lost 6 bases and J lost 8; bases outside the gene matches: 6. Germline loops: CDR1 SNHLY, CDR2 FYNNEI. The DNA of the CDR3 is TGTGCCAGCAGCGGGGACAGGGGTGGGGAAAAACTGTTTTTT. This sequence encodes CASSGDRGGEKLFF.

This chain joins TRBV10-3 and TRBJ2-7; 11 bases agree with TRBD2. This CDR3 has 15 amino acids. Germline lookup yields CDR1 ENHRY and CDR2 SYGVKD. Trimming cost V 4 bases and J 2 bases; bases outside gene matches: 4. The CDR3 is CAISAELAGAYEQYF. In DNA form, the CDR3 reads TGTGCCATCAGTGCAGAACTAGCGGGAGCCTACGAGCAGTACTTC.

This chain's CDR3 is CASSQALREPGELFF. The CDR3 nucleotides read TGTGCCAGCAGCCAAGCCCTGCGGGAGCCCGGGGAGCTGTTTTTT. The rearrangement uses TRBV4-2 and TRBJ2-2; 7 bases map to TRBD2. The germline V gene encodes CDR1 LGHNA and CDR2 YNFKEQ. This CDR3 spans 15 amino acids. V trimming: 1 base; J trimming: 6 bases; junction bases outside the gene matches: 5.

The chain is built from TRBV19 and TRBJ2-7; D is unclear. Germline V gene sequence: CDR1 LNHDA, CDR2 SQIVND (reference sequence). V lost 5 bases and J 0 bases, leaving 11 bases between the germline ends. The CDR3 loop spans 14 amino acids. CDR3 region: CASSPYSSSYEQYF. The CDR3, as DNA: TGTGCCAGTAGTCCGTACTCGTCCTCCTACGAGCAGTACTTC.

The chain links TRBV6-5 to TRBJ1-5; 8 nucleotides agree with TRBD1. The CDR3 is 14 amino acids. CDR1 is MNHEY and CDR2 is SVGAGI in the germline V gene. The V and J ends lost 2 bases and 7 bases, in that order; junction bases with no gene match: 4. This CDR3 reads CASSYGQGLQPQHF. The CDR3, as DNA: TGTGCCAGCAGTTACGGACAGGGATTGCAGCCCCAGCATTTT.

This sequence joins TRBV19 and TRBJ1-2; TRBD1 agrees at 8 bases. The CDR3 is 15 residues long. Trimming at V came to 5 bases and at J to 4 bases, leaving 9 bases not matched to a gene. Germline CDR1 and CDR2: LNHDA and SQIVND (reference sequence). The DNA for the CDR3 is TGTGCCAGTAGTTGGGCGGGACAGGAGGCCTATGGCTACACCTTC. It yields the protein CASSWAGQEAYGYTF.

The genes are TRBV10-1 and TRBJ2-5; D might be TRBD1 (6 bases). V was trimmed by 10 bases and J by 1 base, leaving 19 bases between them. The CDR3 has 15 amino acids. CDR1 and CDR2 (germline): WNHNN, SYGVQD (reference sequence). The chain's CDR3 is CATSNGQKPQETQYF. The CDR3 region has the DNA TGCGCCACGTCGAACGGACAGAAGCCCCAAGAGACCCAGTACTTC.